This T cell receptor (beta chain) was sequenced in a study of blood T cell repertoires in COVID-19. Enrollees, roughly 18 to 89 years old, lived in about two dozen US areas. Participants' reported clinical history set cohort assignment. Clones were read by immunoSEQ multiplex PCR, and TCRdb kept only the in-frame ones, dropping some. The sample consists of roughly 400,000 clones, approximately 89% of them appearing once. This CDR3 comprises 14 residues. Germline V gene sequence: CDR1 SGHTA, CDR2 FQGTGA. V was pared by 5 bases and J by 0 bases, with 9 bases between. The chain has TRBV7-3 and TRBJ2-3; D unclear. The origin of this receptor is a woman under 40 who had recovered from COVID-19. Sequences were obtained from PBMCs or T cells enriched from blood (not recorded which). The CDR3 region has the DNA TGTGCCAGCAGCCTTTCGTCTAGCACAGATACGCAGTATTTT. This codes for CASSLSSSTDTQYF.